A selection of T cell receptor beta chains follows, all from one sample in a study of blood T cell repertoires in COVID-19. Sequencing was performed with immunoSEQ multiplex PCR; in TCRdb, only in-frame clones are kept and a portion is missing. Among some 430,000 clones listed, about nine tenths were seen once. Sequenced sample: PBMCs or T cells enriched from blood (not recorded which). The origin of the receptors is a young man who had recovered from COVID-19. CDR3s include the opening cysteine and the closing phenylalanine or tryptophan. D genes are given only for firm matches. The size of a clone is reported for some rows only, either as once, few or many, or as a class for expanded clones.

CDR3nt,CDR3aa,j_gene,v_gene,d_gene,abundance
TGTGCCAGCAGCCTCGGCAGTGGGCACTATGGCTACACCTTC,CASSLGSGHYGYTF,TRBJ1-2,TRBV7-9,.,.
TGCGCCAGCAGCCAACGGACTAGCGGGAGTAATGAGCAGTTCTTC,CASSQRTSGSNEQFF,TRBJ2-1,TRBV5-1,TRBD2,once
TGTGCCAGCAGCTTCCTTAGCGGGAGTGGCGGGGAGCTGTTTTTT,CASSFLSGSGGELFF,TRBJ2-2,TRBV3-1/TRBV3-2,TRBD2,.
TGTGCCAGCAGCTTACCAGGGAACACCGGGGAGCTGTTTTTT,CASSLPGNTGELFF,TRBJ2-2,TRBV11-3,.,.
TGTGCCAGCTCACCACCGACAGATAATTCACCCCTCCACTTT,CASSPPTDNSPLHF,TRBJ1-6,TRBV18,.,.
TGCGCCAGCAGCTTGGAAGGAGGCGAGCAGTACTTC,CASSLEGGEQYF,TRBJ2-7,TRBV5-1,.,.
TGTGCCAGCAGCTTAGTGGGGTCAGGAGCGGGAGTATCCGGGGAGCTGTTTTTT,CASSLVGSGAGVSGELFF,TRBJ2-2,TRBV7-2,TRBD2,.
TGTGCCAGCAGCCGGCGCACAGCAGGGTGGTCGCGGAACACTGAAGCTTTCTTT,CASSRRTAGWSRNTEAFF,TRBJ1-1,TRBV3-1/TRBV3-2,.,.
TGTGCCTGGAGGCAGAGGAAAGCTTTCTTT,CAWRQRKAFF,TRBJ1-1,TRBV30,.,once
TGTGCCAGCAGTGTAGAAGCGGGGGGGTACAATGAGCAGTTCTTC,CASSVEAGGYNEQFF,TRBJ2-1,TRBV2,TRBD2,.
TGTGCCAGCAGTTCCCAGGGGGCGCATTTTTATGGCTACACCTTC,CASSSQGAHFYGYTF,TRBJ1-2,TRBV28,TRBD1,.
TGTGCCGCAGGGACAGGGATGAATGAAAAACTGTTTTTT,CAAGTGMNEKLFF,TRBJ1-4,TRBV10-3,TRBD1,few
TGTGCCAGCAGTGAGGGAGCTGGAAACACCATATATTTT,CASSEGAGNTIYF,TRBJ1-3,TRBV12-3/TRBV12-4,.,.
TGTGCCAGCAGTTTAACAGGGAGCTCCTATAATTCACCCCTCCACTTT,CASSLTGSSYNSPLHF,TRBJ1-6,TRBV27,.,.
TGTGCCAGCAGTGAAGAGCGTAGAGAGACCCAGTACTTC,CASSEERRETQYF,TRBJ2-5,TRBV2,.,once
TGTGCCAGGAGCCGGTCAAATAGCAATCAGCCCCAGCATTTT,CARSRSNSNQPQHF,TRBJ1-5,TRBV2,.,.
TGTGCCTCCAGGGTGCCCGGAAACACCATATATTTT,CASRVPGNTIYF,TRBJ1-3,TRBV19,.,.
TGCGCCAGCAGCCAAGAGGGCAGGGTGGTGTTCTTC,CASSQEGRVVFF,TRBJ2-1,TRBV4-1,.,few
TGCGCCAGCAGCTGGACCTGGGACAGGGAATACTATGGCTACACCTTC,CASSWTWDREYYGYTF,TRBJ1-2,TRBV5-1,TRBD1,.
TGTGCCGGATGGGACAGGGGGAGCACAGATACGCAGTATTTT,CAGWDRGSTDTQYF,TRBJ2-3,TRBV6-5,TRBD1,.
TGCGCCAGCAGCCAGCGAGGAGGGACCTACGAGCAGTACTTC,CASSQRGGTYEQYF,TRBJ2-7,TRBV5-1,.,.
TGTGCCAGCATATCCAGGGATCTCGCTGAAAAACTGTTTTTT,CASISRDLAEKLFF,TRBJ1-4,TRBV28,.,.
TGTGCCAGCAGTTTACGGCGATTTACAGGGGTCTACGAGCAGTACTTC,CASSLRRFTGVYEQYF,TRBJ2-7,TRBV28,TRBD1,.
TGTGCCAGCAGCGTTACGGGGTGGACAGATACGCAGTATTTT,CASSVTGWTDTQYF,TRBJ2-3,TRBV6-5,.,.
TGCGCCAGCAGCCAATTCCGGGGGACCGAGGGAGAGACCCAGTACTTC,CASSQFRGTEGETQYF,TRBJ2-5,TRBV5-1,.,once
TGTGCCAGCAGTAGGGACAGGGCGAAACAGACCCAGTACTTC,CASSRDRAKQTQYF,TRBJ2-5,TRBV9,TRBD1,once
TGTGCCAGTAGTCAAGAAACGACATGGCTGTACGGCTACACCTTC,CASSQETTWLYGYTF,TRBJ1-2,TRBV19,.,.
TGTGCCAGCAGCCAAGATTTAACAGATACGCAGTATTTT,CASSQDLTDTQYF,TRBJ2-3,TRBV3-1/TRBV3-2,.,.
TGTGCCAGCAGTTATGCCATGGGACAGACCTATAACTACGAGCAGTACTTC,CASSYAMGQTYNYEQYF,TRBJ2-7,TRBV28,TRBD1,.
TGTGCCAGCAGCGCCTCCCCCATTACTAGGCAGTACTTC,CASSASPITRQYF,TRBJ2-7,TRBV2,.,.
TGTGCCTGGAGTGTCCACAGCGGGGCAACTAATGAAAAACTGTTTTTT,CAWSVHSGATNEKLFF,TRBJ1-4,TRBV30,.,.
TGTGCCAGCAGCCCCCAGTTGGAGATTGCAACTAATGAAAAACTGTTTTTT,CASSPQLEIATNEKLFF,TRBJ1-4,TRBV7-9,.,.
TGTGCCAGCAGCCCCGCAATTGGCGGGGGAAATTCACCCCTCCACTTT,CASSPAIGGGNSPLHF,TRBJ1-6,TRBV7-9,.,.
TGTGCCAGCAGCTTAAGCCCACAGTATGGCTACACCTTC,CASSLSPQYGYTF,TRBJ1-2,TRBV7-3,.,once
TGTGCCAGCAGCGAGACTAGCGGGAGTGATACGCAGTATTTT,CASSETSGSDTQYF,TRBJ2-3,TRBV9,TRBD2,.
TGCAGTGCTAGATTGCGCTCGGGCTACACCTTC,CSARLRSGYTF,TRBJ1-2,TRBV20-1,.,.
TGTGCCAGCAGTCACACAGTGGCCAGAGACACCATATATTTT,CASSHTVARDTIYF,TRBJ1-3,TRBV28,.,.
TGTGCCAGCAGCTTGCACTTCGGCTCTGGAAACACCATATATTTT,CASSLHFGSGNTIYF,TRBJ1-3,TRBV5-6,.,.
TGTGCCAGCAGCAGGGGGCCGGTTGGCACTGAAGCTTTCTTT,CASSRGPVGTEAFF,TRBJ1-1,TRBV5-5,TRBD1,.
TGTGCCAGCAGCCAGGGCCCGAACACCGGGGAGCTGTTTTTT,CASSQGPNTGELFF,TRBJ2-2,TRBV3-1/TRBV3-2,.,.
TGTGCCAGCAGCCCCCTCCGGAACACTGAAGCTTTCTTT,CASSPLRNTEAFF,TRBJ1-1,TRBV13,.,.